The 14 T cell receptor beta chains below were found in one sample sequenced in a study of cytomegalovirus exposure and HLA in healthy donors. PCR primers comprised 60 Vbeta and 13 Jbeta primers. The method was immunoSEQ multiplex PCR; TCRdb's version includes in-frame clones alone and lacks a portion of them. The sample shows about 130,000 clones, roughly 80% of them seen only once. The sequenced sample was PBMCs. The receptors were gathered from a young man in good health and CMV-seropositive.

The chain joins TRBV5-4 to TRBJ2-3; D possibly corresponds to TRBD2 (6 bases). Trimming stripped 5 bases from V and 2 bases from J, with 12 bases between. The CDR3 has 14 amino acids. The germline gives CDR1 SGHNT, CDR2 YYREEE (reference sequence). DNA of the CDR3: TGTGCCAGCAGTCTCGGACTAACCACAGATACGCAGTATTTT. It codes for CASSLGLTTDTQYF.

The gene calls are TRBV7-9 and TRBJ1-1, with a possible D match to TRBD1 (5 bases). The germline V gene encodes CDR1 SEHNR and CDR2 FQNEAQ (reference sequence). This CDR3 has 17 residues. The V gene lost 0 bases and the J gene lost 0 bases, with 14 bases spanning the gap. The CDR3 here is CASSLALSDRVNTEAFF. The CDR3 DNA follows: TGTGCCAGCAGCTTAGCTCTATCCGACAGAGTGAACACTGAAGCTTTCTTT.

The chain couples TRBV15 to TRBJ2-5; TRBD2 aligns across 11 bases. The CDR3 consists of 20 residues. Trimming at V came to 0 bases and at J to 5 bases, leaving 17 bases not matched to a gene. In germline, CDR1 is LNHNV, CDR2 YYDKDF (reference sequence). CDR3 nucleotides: TGTGCCACCAGCAGAGATCGGGGCTTGGTGACTAGCGGGACTTGGGAGACCCAGTACTTC. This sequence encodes CATSRDRGLVTSGTWETQYF.

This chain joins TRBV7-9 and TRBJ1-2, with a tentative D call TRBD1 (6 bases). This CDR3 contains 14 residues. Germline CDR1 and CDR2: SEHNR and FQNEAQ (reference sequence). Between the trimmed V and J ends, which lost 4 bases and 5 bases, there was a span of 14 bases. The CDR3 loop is CASSSPTGRYGYTF. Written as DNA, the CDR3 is TGTGCCAGCAGCTCACCGACAGGCCGTTATGGCTACACCTTC. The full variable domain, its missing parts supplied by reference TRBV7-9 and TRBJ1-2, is DTGVSQNPRHKITKRGQNVTFRCDPISEHNRLYWYRQTLGQGPEFLTYFQNEAQLEKSRLLSDRFSAERPKGSFSTLEIQRTEQGDSAMYLCASSSPTGRYGYTFGSGTRLTVV.

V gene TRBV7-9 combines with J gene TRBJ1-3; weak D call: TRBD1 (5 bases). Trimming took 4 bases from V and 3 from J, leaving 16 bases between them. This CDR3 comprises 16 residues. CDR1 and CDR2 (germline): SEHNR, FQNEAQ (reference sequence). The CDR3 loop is CASSSLQGLSGNTIYF. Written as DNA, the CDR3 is TGTGCCAGCAGCTCGCTCCAGGGATTAAGTGGAAACACCATATATTTT.

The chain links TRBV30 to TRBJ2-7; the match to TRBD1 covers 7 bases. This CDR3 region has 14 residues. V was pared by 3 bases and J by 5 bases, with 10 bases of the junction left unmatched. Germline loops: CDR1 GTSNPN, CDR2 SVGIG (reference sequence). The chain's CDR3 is CAWREGTAQNEQYF. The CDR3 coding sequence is TGTGCCTGGAGGGAAGGGACAGCCCAAAACGAGCAGTACTTC.

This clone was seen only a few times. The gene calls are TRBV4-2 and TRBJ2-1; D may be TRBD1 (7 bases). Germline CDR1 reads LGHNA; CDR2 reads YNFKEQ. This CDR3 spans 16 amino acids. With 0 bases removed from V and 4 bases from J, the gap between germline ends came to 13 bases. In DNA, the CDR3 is TGTGCCAGCAGCCAAGAGCAGGGGGGTATGTACAATGAGCAGTTCTTC. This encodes CASSQEQGGMYNEQFF.

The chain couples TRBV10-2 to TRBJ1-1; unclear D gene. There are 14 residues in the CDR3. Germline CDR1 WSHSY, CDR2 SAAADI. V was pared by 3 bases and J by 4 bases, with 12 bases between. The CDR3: CASSELAVGTEAFF. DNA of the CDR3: TGCGCCAGCAGTGAATTGGCGGTTGGCACTGAAGCTTTCTTT.

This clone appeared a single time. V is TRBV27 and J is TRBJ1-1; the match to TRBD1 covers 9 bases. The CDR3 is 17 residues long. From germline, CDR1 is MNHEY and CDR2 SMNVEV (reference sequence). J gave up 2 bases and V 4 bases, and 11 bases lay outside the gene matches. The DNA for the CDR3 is TGTGCCAGCAGTTACCTCCCCCCGGGACAGGGAAACACTGAAGCTTTCTTT. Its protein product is CASSYLPPGQGNTEAFF.

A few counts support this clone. The CDR3 DNA is TGTGCCAGCAGCCAAGGGTCTAGCGGCCCAAGGCATGAGCAGTTCTTC. Amino acid sequence: CASSQGSSGPRHEQFF. The J gene is TRBJ2-1, the V gene TRBV25-1, with 7 bases fitting TRBD2. V dropped 6 bases and J dropped 8; count of bases not matched to a gene: 16. Germline CDR1 is MGHDK and CDR2 is SYGVNS. This CDR3 spans 16 amino acids.

CDR3 bases: TGCGCCAGCAGCCAAGATCAGCGGGGAAGCGAGACCCAGTACTTC. It specifies CASSQDQRGSETQYF. This chain links TRBV4-3 with TRBJ2-5, with 7 positions matching TRBD2. With V trimmed by 0 bases and J by 5 bases, 6 bases remained unmatched. Germline lookup yields CDR1 LGHNA and CDR2 YSLEER. This CDR3 is built from 15 residues.

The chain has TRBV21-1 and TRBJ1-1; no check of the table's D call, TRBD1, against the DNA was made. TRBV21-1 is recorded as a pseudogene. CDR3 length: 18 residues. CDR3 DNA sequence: TGTGCCAGCAGCAAAGTCGGACACGGAGTATCGTCGGCCACTGAAGCTTTCTTT. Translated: CASSKVGHGVSSATEAFF.

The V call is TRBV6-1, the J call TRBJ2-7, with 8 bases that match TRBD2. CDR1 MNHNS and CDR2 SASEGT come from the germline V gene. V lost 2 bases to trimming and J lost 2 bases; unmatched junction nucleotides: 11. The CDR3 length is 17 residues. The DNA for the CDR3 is TGTGCCAGCAGTGAAATAATTCTGCGGGGGGAAACCTACGAGCAGTACTTC. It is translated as CASSEIILRGETYEQYF.

CDR3 DNA: TGTGCCAGCAGCTCCGCAGGGTCTGGAAACACCATATATTTT. Protein product: CASSSAGSGNTIYF. V usage is TRBV7-9 and J usage is TRBJ1-3, with D tentatively TRBD1 (5 bases). Germline values: CDR1 SEHNR, CDR2 FQNEAQ (reference sequence). The CDR3 is 14 amino acids. V shed 4 bases and J shed 1 base, with 8 bases lying between them.